These T cell receptor beta chains were read from a single sample in a study of blood T cell repertoires in COVID-19. Here immunoSEQ multiplex PCR was the method, and the copy in TCRdb shows in-frame clones only, minus some. The sample contains 120,000 to 150,000 clones, roughly 88% of which appear only once. Sequencing was performed on peripheral blood. The source of these receptors is a woman between 55 and 75 years old with COVID-19, enrolled during active disease. The CDR3 runs from the conserved cysteine through the conserved F or W. A D gene is named only where the DNA matches it firmly. Expanded clones are given a class, and other clones once, few, many or no size at all.

d_call j_call v_call clone_size cdr3_aa cdr3_nt
TRBD1 TRBJ2-2 TRBV9 . CASSVVGQGAIGELFF TGTGCCAGCAGCGTAGTAGGACAGGGGGCAATCGGGGAGCTGTTTTTT
. TRBJ1-3 TRBV27 . CASSLYQPRRAQGPGNTIYF TGTGCCAGCAGTTTATACCAGCCCCGTCGGGCGCAGGGCCCTGGAAACACCATATATTTT
. TRBJ2-2 TRBV13 . CASSALRILNTGELFF TGTGCCAGCAGCGCTCTCAGGATTTTGAACACCGGGGAGCTGTTTTTT
. TRBJ1-5 TRBV6-5 . CASSYRQDSNQPQHF TGTGCCAGCAGTTACCGACAGGACTCCAATCAGCCCCAGCATTTT
. TRBJ2-1 TRBV19 . CASSLQVTLYNEQFF TGTGCCAGTAGCCTACAGGTGACTCTGTACAATGAGCAGTTCTTC
TRBD2 TRBJ2-7 TRBV5-1 . CASSDGLGSSYEQYF TGCGCCAGCAGCGATGGACTAGGGAGCTCCTACGAGCAGTACTTC
TRBD1 TRBJ2-7 TRBV7-2 . CASSLAGQGFIEQYF TGTGCCAGCAGCTTAGCCGGACAGGGGTTCATCGAGCAGTACTTC
TRBD1 TRBJ1-4 TRBV5-1 . CASRILQGDNEKLFF TGCGCCAGCAGAATTTTACAGGGGGACAATGAAAAACTGTTTTTT
. TRBJ1-1 TRBV10-3 . CAISEPTGEAFF TGTGCCATCAGTGAGCCGACAGGTGAAGCTTTCTTT
TRBD2 TRBJ2-5 TRBV18 . CASSPSSGLQETQYF TGTGCCAGCTCACCGAGCTCGGGACTACAAGAGACCCAGTACTTC
. TRBJ1-4 TRBV5-1 once CASSLPEGVATNEKLFF TGCGCCAGCAGCTTGCCAGAAGGGGTTGCAACTAATGAAAAACTGTTTTTT
. TRBJ1-4 TRBV10-3 . CAISEQQTTNEKLFF TGTGCCATCAGTGAACAGCAGACAACTAATGAAAAACTGTTTTTT
. TRBJ2-1 TRBV19 . CASSAPTGRNEQFF TGTGCCAGTAGTGCACCAACGGGGAGGAATGAGCAGTTCTTC
. TRBJ1-2 TRBV25-1 . CASSEPTLYYGYTF TGTGCCAGCAGTGAGCCCACTCTGTACTATGGCTACACCTTC
. TRBJ2-7 TRBV19 . CASSIGPRGSYEQYF TGTGCCAGTAGTATAGGTCCGCGGGGCTCCTACGAGCAGTACTTC
. TRBJ1-1 TRBV6-2/TRBV6-3 . CASSYGRANTEAFF TGTGCCAGCAGTTACGGCAGGGCAAACACTGAAGCTTTCTTT
. TRBJ1-4 TRBV30 . CAWRHQGFNEKLFF TGTGCCTGGAGACATCAGGGTTTTAATGAAAAACTGTTTTTT
. TRBJ2-5 TRBV4-3 once CASSQLGSQETQYF TGCGCCAGCAGCCAGCTGGGGAGTCAAGAGACCCAGTACTTC
. TRBJ1-5 TRBV7-2 . CASSPSGLSEDQPQHF TGTGCCAGCAGCCCCAGTGGACTGTCGGAGGATCAGCCCCAGCATTTT
TRBD1 TRBJ1-2 TRBV2 . CASRGQVGLWGYGYTF TGTGCCAGCAGGGGACAGGTCGGTCTGTGGGGCTATGGCTACACCTTC
. TRBJ1-4 TRBV30 once CAWSVRGPELRKKLFF TGTGCCTGGAGTGTAAGAGGGCCAGAGCTTCGTAAAAAACTGTTTTTT
TRBD2 TRBJ2-3 TRBV3-1/TRBV3-2 . CASSQGVAGRSTDTQYF TGTGCCAGCAGCCAGGGAGTAGCGGGGAGAAGCACAGATACGCAGTATTTT
. TRBJ2-3 TRBV19 . CASRRGETSTDTQYF TGTGCCAGTAGACGGGGTGAGACTAGCACAGATACGCAGTATTTT
TRBD1 TRBJ1-3 TRBV9 . CASSSRTGSGNTIYF TGTGCCAGCAGCTCTCGGACAGGTTCTGGAAACACCATATATTTT
TRBD2 TRBJ2-1 TRBV5-1 once CASSFSGGLNNEQFF TGCGCCAGCAGCTTTAGCGGGGGCCTCAACAATGAGCAGTTCTTC
TRBD2 TRBJ2-3 TRBV3-1/TRBV3-2 once CASSWASGGGSTDTQYF TGTGCCAGCAGCTGGGCTAGCGGGGGGGGCAGCACAGATACGCAGTATTTT
. TRBJ1-5 TRBV7-6 . CASSLDQGWGQPQHF TGTGCCAGCAGCTTAGATCAGGGATGGGGTCAGCCCCAGCATTTT